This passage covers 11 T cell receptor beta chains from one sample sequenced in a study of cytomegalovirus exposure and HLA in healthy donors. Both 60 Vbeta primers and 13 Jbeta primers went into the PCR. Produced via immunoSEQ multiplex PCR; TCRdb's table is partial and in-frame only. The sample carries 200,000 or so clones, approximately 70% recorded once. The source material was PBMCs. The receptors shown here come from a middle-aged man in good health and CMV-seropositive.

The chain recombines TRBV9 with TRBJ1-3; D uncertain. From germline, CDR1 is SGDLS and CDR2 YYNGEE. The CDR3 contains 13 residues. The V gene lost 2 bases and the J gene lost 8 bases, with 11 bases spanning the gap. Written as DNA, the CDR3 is TGTGCCAGCAGCGTGTCCCCGGCGGACACCATATATTTT. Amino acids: CASSVSPADTIYF.

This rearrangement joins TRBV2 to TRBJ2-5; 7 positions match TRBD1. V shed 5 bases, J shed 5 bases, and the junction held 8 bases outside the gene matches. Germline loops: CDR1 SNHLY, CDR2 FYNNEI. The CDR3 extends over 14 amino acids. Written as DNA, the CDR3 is TGTGCCAGCAGTCGACGACAGGGTGTGGAGACCCAGTACTTC. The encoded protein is CASSRRQGVETQYF.

DNA of the CDR3: TGTGCCAGCACCCAAAAGGTTAGCGGACCTAGCACAGATACGCAGTATTTT. This translates into CASTQKVSGPSTDTQYF. The J gene is TRBJ2-3, the V gene TRBV7-6; D possibly corresponds to TRBD2 (6 bases). Trimming cost V 7 bases and J 0 bases, with 20 bases left between them. This CDR3 is built from 17 residues. CDR1 SGHVS and CDR2 FNYEAQ come from the germline V gene. The full variable domain, rest sourced from reference TRBV7-6 and TRBJ2-3, is GAGVSQSPRYKVTKRGQDVALRCDPISGHVSLYWYRQALGQGPEFLTYFNYEAQQDKSGLPNDRFSAERPEGSISTLTIQRTEQRDSAMYRCASTQKVSGPSTDTQYFGPGTRLTVL.

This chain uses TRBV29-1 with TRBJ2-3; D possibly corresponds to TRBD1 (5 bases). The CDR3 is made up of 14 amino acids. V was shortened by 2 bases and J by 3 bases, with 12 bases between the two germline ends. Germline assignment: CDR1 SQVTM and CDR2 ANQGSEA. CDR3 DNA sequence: TGCAGCGTTGAAACAGGACCGTATACAGATACGCAGTATTTT. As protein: CSVETGPYTDTQYF.

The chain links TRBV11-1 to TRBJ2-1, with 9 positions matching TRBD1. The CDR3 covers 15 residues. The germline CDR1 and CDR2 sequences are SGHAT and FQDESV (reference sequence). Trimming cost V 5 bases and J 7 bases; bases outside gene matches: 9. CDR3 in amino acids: CASSLLTGGKNEQFF. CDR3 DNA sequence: TGTGCCAGCAGCCTCTTGACAGGGGGAAAAAATGAGCAGTTCTTC.

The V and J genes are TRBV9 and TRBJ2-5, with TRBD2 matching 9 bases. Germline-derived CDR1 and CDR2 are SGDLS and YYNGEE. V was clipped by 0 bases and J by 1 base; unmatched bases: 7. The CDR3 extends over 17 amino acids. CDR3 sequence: CASSVGGTSLFQETQYF. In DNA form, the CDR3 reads TGTGCCAGCAGCGTAGGGGGGACTAGCCTCTTCCAAGAGACCCAGTACTTC.

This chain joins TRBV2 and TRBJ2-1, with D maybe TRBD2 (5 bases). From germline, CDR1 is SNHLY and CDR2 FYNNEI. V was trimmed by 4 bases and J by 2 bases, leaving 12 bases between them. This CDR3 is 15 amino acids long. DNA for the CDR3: TGTGCCAGCAGTGTCAGGAGGAGGCCCTACAATGAGCAGTTCTTC. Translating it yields CASSVRRRPYNEQFF.

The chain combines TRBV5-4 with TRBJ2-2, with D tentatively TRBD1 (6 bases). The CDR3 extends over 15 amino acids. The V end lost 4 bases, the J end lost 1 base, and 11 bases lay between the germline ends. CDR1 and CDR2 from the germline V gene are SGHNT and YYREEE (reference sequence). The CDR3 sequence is CASSPGQLNTGELFF. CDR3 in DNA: TGTGCCAGCAGCCCTGGACAGCTGAACACCGGGGAGCTGTTTTTT.

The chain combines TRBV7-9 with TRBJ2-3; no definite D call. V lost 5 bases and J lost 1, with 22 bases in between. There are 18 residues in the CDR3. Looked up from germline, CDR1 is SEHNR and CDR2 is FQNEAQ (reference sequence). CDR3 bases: TGTGCCAGCAGCCCAACTCCCTTTACAACAGTAGGCACAGATACGCAGTATTTT. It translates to CASSPTPFTTVGTDTQYF.

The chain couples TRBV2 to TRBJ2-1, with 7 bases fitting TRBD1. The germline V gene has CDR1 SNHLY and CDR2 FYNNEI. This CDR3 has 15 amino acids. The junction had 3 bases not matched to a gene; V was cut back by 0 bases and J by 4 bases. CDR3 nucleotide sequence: TGTGCCAGCAGTGAAGCCCAACAGGGGTACAATGAGCAGTTCTTC. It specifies CASSEAQQGYNEQFF. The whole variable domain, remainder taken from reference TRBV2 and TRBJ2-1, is EPEVTQTPSHQVTQMGQEVILRCVPISNHLYFYWYRQILGQKVEFLVSFYNNEISEKSEIFDDQFSVERPDGSNFTLKIRSTKLEDSAMYFCASSEAQQGYNEQFFGPGTRLTVL.

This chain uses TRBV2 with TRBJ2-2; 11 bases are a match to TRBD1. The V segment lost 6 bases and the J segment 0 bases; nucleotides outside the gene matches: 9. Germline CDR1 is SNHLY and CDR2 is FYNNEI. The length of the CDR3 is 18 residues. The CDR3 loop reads CASRGPGTGGTNTGELFF. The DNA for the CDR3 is TGTGCCAGCAGAGGCCCCGGGACAGGGGGGACGAACACCGGGGAGCTGTTTTTT.